A selection of T cell receptor beta chains follows, all from one sample in a study of T cells after yellow fever vaccination. TCRdb reprocessed the 5' RACE reads via MiXCR and lists one record per CDR3 protein. The sample carries about 320,000 distinct CDR3 sequences, around 4.4% recorded once. This specimen consisted of PBMCs, obtained 15 days after the yellow fever booster vaccination. These receptor sequences come from a man between 18 and 29 years old who received the YFV17D yellow fever vaccine. The CDR3 runs from the conserved cysteine through the conserved F or W. Fields, in order: clone size, J gene, D gene, V gene, CDR3 protein, CDR3 DNA. A D gene is named only where the DNA matches it firmly. Not every row has a clone size; where given, it reads once, few, many or a size class.

-	TRBJ2-1	TRBD1	TRBV6-2/TRBV6-3	CASSYSMGQGANNEQFF	TGTGCCAGCAGTTACTCGATGGGACAGGGGGCCAACAATGAGCAGTTCTTC
few	TRBJ1-4	-	TRBV6-5	CASSRLSNEKLFF	TGTGCCAGCAGCAGACTGAGTAATGAAAAACTGTTTTTT
few	TRBJ2-3	-	TRBV29-1	CSVEGRGPLFTDTQYF	TGCAGCGTTGAAGGGCGGGGGCCTCTTTTCACAGATACGCAGTATTTT
-	TRBJ1-2	TRBD1	TRBV30	CAWSRTGTDGYTF	TGTGCCTGGAGTCGTACAGGGACAGATGGCTACACCTTC
many	TRBJ2-4	-	TRBV7-2	CASSSPTGAQRNIQYF	TGTGCCAGCAGCTCACCTACGGGGGCCCAAAGAAACATTCAGTACTTC
many	TRBJ2-2	TRBD1	TRBV20-1	CSARRTGDTGELFF	TGCAGTGCTAGAAGGACAGGGGACACCGGGGAGCTGTTTTTT
-	TRBJ1-1	TRBD1	TRBV5-1	CASSPRTGKEAEAFF	TGCGCCAGCAGCCCGCGGACAGGGAAGGAGGCTGAAGCTTTCTTT
-	TRBJ1-2	-	TRBV4-2	CASSQDLGHRNYGYTF	TGTGCCAGCAGCCAAGATTTGGGCCACAGGAACTATGGCTACACCTTC
many	TRBJ2-1	-	TRBV5-1	CASSLGYGGSYNEQFF	TGCGCCAGCAGCTTGGGGTACGGGGGATCTTACAATGAGCAGTTCTTC
many	TRBJ2-3	TRBD1	TRBV7-2	CASSPRTGARDTQYF	TGTGCCAGCAGCCCGAGGACAGGGGCTAGAGATACGCAGTATTTT
many	TRBJ2-1	-	TRBV10-3	CAISGPYNEQFF	TGTGCCATCAGTGGGCCCTACAATGAGCAGTTCTTC
many	TRBJ1-2	-	TRBV7-9	CASSSGVGYTF	TGTGCCAGCAGCTCAGGGGTCGGCTACACCTTC
many	TRBJ1-1	-	TRBV5-4	CASRRGAANTEAFF	TGTGCCAGCAGGAGAGGGGCAGCGAACACTGAAGCTTTCTTT
many	TRBJ2-2	-	TRBV7-2	CASSLIGGPGELFF	TGTGCCAGCAGCTTAATTGGAGGACCCGGGGAGCTGTTTTTT
many	TRBJ2-7	TRBD1	TRBV20-1	CSASGTGGYEQYF	TGCAGTGCTTCCGGGACAGGGGGCTACGAGCAGTACTTC
few	TRBJ1-6	TRBD1	TRBV28	CASSSPGQGAYNSPLHF	TGTGCCAGCAGTTCACCGGGACAGGGGGCCTATAATTCACCCCTCCACTTT
-	TRBJ2-7	-	TRBV2	CASSEERVGIGEQYF	TGTGCCAGCAGTGAAGAAAGGGTAGGGATCGGAGAGCAGTACTTC
-	TRBJ1-1	-	TRBV7-3	CASSLRGRTEAFF	TGTGCCAGCAGCTTAAGGGGGCGAACTGAAGCTTTCTTT
many	TRBJ1-1	-	TRBV12-3/TRBV12-4	CASSLVRGTEAFF	TGTGCCAGCAGTCTGGTACGCGGGACTGAAGCTTTCTTT
many	TRBJ1-1	-	TRBV20-1	CSARDLGYTEAFF	TGCAGTGCTAGAGACTTAGGGTATACTGAAGCTTTCTTT
few	TRBJ1-1	-	TRBV7-3	CASSLEGRPNTEAFF	TGTGCCAGCAGCTTAGAGGGGCGACCGAACACTGAAGCTTTCTTT
-	TRBJ1-2	TRBD1	TRBV29-1	CSVRTGMGGYTF	TGCAGCGTGAGGACAGGGATGGGTGGCTACACCTTC
few	TRBJ2-7	-	TRBV18	CASSEPGQGSTYEQYF	TGTGCCAGCTCAGAACCCGGGCAGGGCAGTACTTACGAGCAGTACTTC
-	TRBJ1-6	-	TRBV2	CASTRRLNSPLHF	TGTGCCAGCACAAGACGGTTAAATTCACCCCTCCACTTT
many	TRBJ1-5	-	TRBV5-5	CASSLGAGNQPQHF	TGTGCCAGCAGCTTGGGTGCAGGCAATCAGCCCCAGCATTTT
many	TRBJ1-3	-	TRBV7-2	CASSLQDLQQEAIYF	TGTGCCAGCAGCTTACAGGACCTCCAGCAAGAGGCCATATATTTT
few	TRBJ2-2	TRBD2	TRBV5-1	CASRTGTTVAGELFF	TGCGCCAGCAGGACCGGGACTACAGTTGCCGGGGAGCTGTTTTTT
many	TRBJ1-6	TRBD1	TRBV10-2	CASSGDRGTGGLDNSPLHF	TGCGCCAGCAGTGGGGATCGGGGGACAGGGGGCTTGGATAATTCACCCCTCCACTTT
-	TRBJ2-2	-	TRBV4-1	CASSQEWEVNTGELFF	TGCGCCAGCAGCCAAGAATGGGAGGTGAACACCGGGGAGCTGTTTTTT
many	TRBJ1-2	-	TRBV12-3/TRBV12-4	CASSLVQGTNYGYTF	TGTGCCAGCAGTTTAGTGCAGGGAACAAACTATGGCTACACCTTC
many	TRBJ2-3	TRBD2	TRBV7-9	CASSSGLAGGPWTDTQYF	TGTGCCAGCAGCTCGGGACTAGCGGGGGGGCCCTGGACAGATACGCAGTATTTT
-	TRBJ1-1	-	TRBV6-2/TRBV6-3	CASSYSVGVNTEAFF	TGTGCCAGCAGTTACTCGGTCGGGGTTAACACTGAAGCTTTCTTT
many	TRBJ1-5	-	TRBV7-2	CASSLVVGQPQHF	TGTGCCAGCAGCTTAGTGGTGGGCCAGCCCCAGCATTTT
-	TRBJ1-6	TRBD1	TRBV15	CAHPGGQGATYNSPLHF	TGTGCTCACCCGGGGGGACAGGGGGCAACCTATAATTCACCCCTCCACTTT
-	TRBJ2-4	-	TRBV29-1	CSVPSGWKNIQYF	TGCAGCGTCCCGAGCGGGTGGAAAAACATTCAGTACTTC
many	TRBJ1-2	-	TRBV4-2	CASSQENADGGYTF	TGTGCCAGCAGCCAAGAGAACGCGGACGGTGGCTACACCTTC
-	TRBJ2-5	TRBD1	TRBV6-2/TRBV6-3	CASRATGGETQYF	TGTGCCAGCAGGGCGACAGGGGGAGAGACCCAGTACTTC
few	TRBJ1-4	TRBD1	TRBV2	CASMTGTGNEKLFF	TGTGCCAGCATGACCGGGACAGGGAATGAAAAACTGTTTTTT
many	TRBJ1-1	-	TRBV20-1	CSAREGILTEAFF	TGCAGTGCTAGAGAAGGTATATTAACTGAAGCTTTCTTT
few	TRBJ1-2	-	TRBV29-1	CSVVVPGGNYGYTF	TGCAGCGTTGTGGTTCCCGGCGGGAACTATGGCTACACCTTC
-	TRBJ2-5	TRBD2	TRBV20-1	CSALLGTSGGQGETQYF	TGCAGTGCCCTCCTAGGGACTAGCGGGGGGCAGGGGGAGACCCAGTACTTC
many	TRBJ2-5	-	TRBV20-1	CSARDKLETQYF	TGCAGTGCTAGAGATAAGCTAGAGACCCAGTACTTC